The 27 T cell receptor beta chains presented below share a single source sample, sequenced in a study of T cells in Graves' hyperthyroidism and ophthalmopathy. From RNA transcripts, TCR beta CDR3 regions were amplified. When the TCR CDR3 underwent first-round RT-PCR, the HTBI primer set was used. TCRdb re-called the multiplex PCR reads with MiXCR, one entry per CDR3 protein. The sample includes about 96,000 distinct CDR3 sequences, around 52% of them seen just once. The sequencing sample was made of blood. The source of these receptors is a woman aged 40 to 55 with Graves' hyperthyroidism.

The chain has TRBV15 and TRBJ1-2; TRBD1 might be the D (5 bases). V dropped 2 bases and J dropped 4 bases, with 17 bases sitting between them. The length of the CDR3 is 16 residues. CDR1 and CDR2 from the germline V gene are LNHNV and YYDKDF (reference sequence). DNA of the CDR3: TGTGCCACCAGCAGATCCGGGGACGAGCCCTTCTATGGCTACACCTTC. Its translation is CATSRSGDEPFYGYTF.

This clonotype was detected a few times. V and J are TRBV5-1 and TRBJ2-2; no clear D gene. CDR3 length: 15 residues. Germline V CDR1 and CDR2: SGHRS, YFSETQ. The ends were cut back, 4 bases at V and 2 bases at J, with 12 bases in the middle. The DNA for the CDR3 is TGCGCCAGCAGCGTCGCCTCGGAAAACACCGGGGAGCTGTTTTTT. The encoded protein is CASSVASENTGELFF. The full variable domain, its missing parts supplied by reference TRBV5-1 and TRBJ2-2, is KAGVTQTPRYLIKTRGQQVTLSCSPISGHRSVSWYQQTPGQGLQFLFEYFSETQRNKGNFPGRFSGRQFSNSRSEMNVSTLELGDSALYLCASSVASENTGELFFGEGSRLTVL.

Concerning this clonotype itself: This may come from a read error, since a much larger clone is one base off. The DNA for the CDR3 is TGTGCCACCAGTGAGCCCCTCCAGTGGTCCTTCACAGATACGCAGTATTTT. Amino acid sequence: CATSEPLQWSFTDTQYF. The chain has TRBV24-1 and TRBJ2-3; D gene unclear. Trimming took off 4 bases at V and 2 bases at J, with 18 bases between the two ends. The germline V gene has CDR1 KGHDR and CDR2 SFDVKD. The CDR3 is 17 amino acids.

The sample holds one count of this clonotype. Lacking the conserved final phenylalanine or tryptophan, this CDR3 likely reflects a read error. V usage is TRBV20-1 and J usage is TRBJ2-5; 8 positions agree with TRBD2. Germline V CDR1 and CDR2: DFQATT, SNEGSKA (reference sequence). CDR3 size: 15 residues. The CDR3 nucleotides read TGCAATGCCACTCCACTAGCGGTCGGCAGGGAGACCCAGTACCTC. It is translated as CNATPLAVGRETQYL.

The V call is TRBV7-9, the J call TRBJ2-7; 7 bases agree with TRBD1. This CDR3 contains 17 residues. From germline, CDR1 is SEHNR and CDR2 FQNEAQ (reference sequence). J was trimmed by 0 bases and V by 4 bases; bases with no gene match: 12. CDR3 sequence (DNA): TGTGCCAGCAGCTCCCCAAGCCGGGACAGAGGCTCCTACGAGCAGTACTTC. Amino acids: CASSSPSRDRGSYEQYF.

This chain uses TRBV7-2 with TRBJ2-3; D gene unclear. The CDR3 contains 15 residues. With 1 base removed from V and 6 bases from J, the gap between germline ends came to 14 bases. The germline V gene encodes CDR1 SGHTA and CDR2 FQGNSA. CDR3 residues: CASSLGGWNTDTQYF. CDR3 in DNA: TGTGCCAGCAGCTTAGGTGGGTGGAACACTGATACGCAGTATTTT.

This clonotype has a count of ten or more. The chain combines TRBV7-6 with TRBJ1-1; tentatively, D is TRBD1 (5 bases). This CDR3 has 13 residues. Germline lookup yields CDR1 SGHVS and CDR2 FNYEAQ. The V gene lost 3 bases and the J gene lost 4 bases, with 9 bases spanning the gap. CDR3 nucleotide sequence: TGTGCCAGCAGCTTGGGGCCTCGCACTGAAGCTTTCTTT. Encoded protein: CASSLGPRTEAFF.

Written as DNA, the CDR3 is TGTGCCAGCAGTTTACGGGGGGGGCGGCATGAAAAACTGTTTTTT. This translates into CASSLRGGRHEKLFF. The J gene is TRBJ1-4, the V gene TRBV2, with D possibly matching TRBD1 (6 bases). The CDR3 spans 15 residues. The V end lost 5 bases, the J end lost 6 bases, and 16 bases lay between the germline ends. Germline V gene data show CDR1 as SNHLY and CDR2 as FYNNEI.

The rearrangement joins TRBV2 to TRBJ1-4, with no clear D. Trimming stripped 6 bases from V and 6 bases from J, with 14 bases between. Germline assignment: CDR1 SNHLY and CDR2 FYNNEI. This CDR3 has 14 residues. The CDR3 is CASSQVLVYEKLFF. DNA for the CDR3: TGTGCCAGCAGCCAAGTTTTGGTCTATGAAAAACTGTTTTTT.

This clonotype has at least ten counts. The chain carries TRBV28 and TRBJ2-7, with D perhaps being TRBD1 or TRBD2 (5 bases each). Germline CDR1 reads MDHEN; CDR2 reads SYDVKM. V was cut by 5 bases and J by 12 bases, with 17 bases left in between. This CDR3 is 12 amino acids long. CDR3 sequence: CASSTPGDPGYF. The CDR3 region has the DNA TGTGCCAGCAGTACGCCTGGGGACCCGGGGTACTTC.

Here the CDR3 DNA reads TGTGCCACCAGCAGCCCTGGGGACACCGGGGAGCTGTTTTTT. Amino acid sequence: CATSSPGDTGELFF. The rearrangement uses TRBV15 and TRBJ2-2; D gene ambiguous. CDR3 size: 14 residues. The V end was cut by 3 bases, the J end by 3 bases, with 8 bases between. Germline-derived CDR1 and CDR2 are LNHNV and YYDKDF (reference sequence).

V is TRBV13 and J is TRBJ2-5, with 14 bases lining up with TRBD2. In germline, CDR1 is PRHDT, CDR2 FYEKMQ (reference sequence). The CDR3 is made up of 12 amino acids. The CDR3 region is CARLAGGETQYF. The CDR3, as DNA: TGTGCTAGACTAGCGGGAGGGGAGACCCAGTACTTC. Full variable domain (rest looked up from reference TRBV13 and TRBJ2-5): AAGVIQSPRHLIKEKRETATLKCYPIPRHDTVYWYQQGPGQDPQFLISFYEKMQSDKGSIPDRFSAQQFSDYHSELNMSSLELGDSALYFCARLAGGETQYFGPGTRLLVL.

This clonotype was counted ten times or more. The chain uses TRBV19 and TRBJ2-7, with D maybe TRBD2 (5 bases). V was shortened by 1 base and J by 3 bases, with 10 bases between the two germline ends. Germline assignment: CDR1 LNHDA and CDR2 SQIVND (reference sequence). This CDR3 has 14 amino acids. The CDR3 DNA reads as TGTGCCAGTAGTATAGCTGGACTTCACTACGAGCAGTACTTC. Its translation: CASSIAGLHYEQYF.

V and J are TRBV11-2 and TRBJ1-5; 7 positions match TRBD1. Germline trimming cut 6 bases from V and 1 base from J; bases unmatched to any gene: 6. This CDR3 comprises 15 residues. Germline CDR1 and CDR2: SGHAT and FQNNGV. The DNA for the CDR3 is TGTGCCAGCAGTTATGACAGGGTGAGCAATCAGCCCCAGCATTTT. Translation: CASSYDRVSNQPQHF.

The genes are TRBV7-2 and TRBJ2-5; maybe TRBD1 (5 bases). Germline CDR1 and CDR2: SGHTA and FQGNSA. CDR3 length equals 12 residues. Trimming shortened V by 11 bases and J by 10 bases, and 20 bases separated the two germline ends. The CDR3 coding sequence is TGTGCCCTGGGGCAGGTCTCAGTGGTCCAGTACTTC. Translated: CALGQVSVVQYF.

The rearrangement links TRBV15 to TRBJ1-2; D is ambiguous. Trimming took off 0 bases at V and 8 bases at J, with 4 bases between the two ends. The CDR3 has 11 residues. Germline V gene sequence: CDR1 LNHNV, CDR2 YYDKDF (reference sequence). The CDR3 spells CATSRESGYTF. As DNA, the CDR3 is TGTGCCACCAGCAGAGAGTCAGGCTACACCTTC.

The rearrangement links TRBV7-2 to TRBJ2-2, with D perhaps being TRBD1 or TRBD2 (6 bases each). From germline, CDR1 is SGHTA and CDR2 FQGNSA. The length of the CDR3 is 14 residues. The ends were cut back, 1 base at V and 7 bases at J, with 10 bases in the middle. This chain's CDR3 is CASSLGGGGGELFF. The DNA for the CDR3 is TGTGCCAGCAGCTTAGGAGGGGGAGGCGGGGAGCTGTTTTTT.

The V and J genes are TRBV5-6 and TRBJ2-5; the match to TRBD2 covers 11 bases. The J segment lost 2 bases and the V segment lost 4 bases, leaving 7 bases of the junction unmatched. CDR3 length: 16 amino acids. CDR1 and CDR2 from the germline V gene are SGHDT and YYEEEE. CDR3 bases: TGTGCCAGCAGCCACACTAGCGGGAGTGGGCAAGAGACCCAGTACTTC. It is translated as CASSHTSGSGQETQYF.

V gene TRBV15 combines with J gene TRBJ1-2, with D hard to call. This CDR3 has 17 amino acids. Trimming removed 0 bases at V and 2 bases at J, with 16 bases between. The germline CDR1 and CDR2 sequences are LNHNV and YYDKDF (reference sequence). The CDR3: CATSRDSASYENYGYTF. CDR3 bases: TGTGCCACCAGCAGAGATTCGGCGTCTTACGAGAACTATGGCTACACCTTC.

J is TRBJ1-1 and V is TRBV2, with no clear D. Germline V gene data show CDR1 as SNHLY and CDR2 as FYNNEI. The CDR3 is 16 residues long. V was cut by 6 bases and J by 2 bases, with 19 bases left in between. In DNA form, the CDR3 reads TGTGCCAGCAGAGGAGAAAGCGTCTCTGGAAACACTGAAGCTTTCTTT. Its protein product is CASRGESVSGNTEAFF.

This clonotype was detected ten times or more. The genes are TRBV20-1 and TRBJ1-6, with unresolved D. This CDR3 is built from 12 residues. CDR1 is DFQATT and CDR2 is SNEGSKA in the germline V gene (reference sequence). V shed 5 bases and J shed 14 bases, with 16 bases lying between them. This chain's CDR3 is CSAYLRGSALHF. The DNA for the CDR3 is TGCAGTGCTTATCTTCGGGGATCGGCCCTCCACTTT.

This clonotype was recorded many times. V and J are TRBV7-8 and TRBJ2-5, with TRBD2 matching 9 bases. Looked up from germline, CDR1 is SGHVS and CDR2 is FQNEAQ. The ends lost 1 base at V and 2 bases at J; junction bases unmatched: 14. This CDR3 has 19 amino acids. CDR3 in amino acids: CASSLGSTGAGGKQETQYF. In DNA, the CDR3 is TGTGCCAGCAGCTTAGGATCGACGGGTGCGGGAGGGAAACAAGAGACCCAGTACTTC.

This clonotype was seen repeatedly, ten times or more. This chain connects TRBV7-2 to TRBJ2-7; 7 bases fit TRBD1. Germline CDR1 SGHTA, CDR2 FQGNSA. After removal of 6 bases from V and 2 bases from J, the junction contained 1 base not matched to a gene. This CDR3 region has 12 residues. The CDR3 DNA is TGTGCCAGCAGTCAGGGGGCCTACGAGCAGTACTTC. This gives the protein CASSQGAYEQYF.

There are many counts of this clonotype. The J gene is TRBJ2-5, the V gene TRBV20-1, with no clear D. Between the trimmed V and J ends, which lost 2 bases and 4 bases, there was a span of 5 bases. The CDR3 is made up of 11 amino acids. Germline lookup yields CDR1 DFQATT and CDR2 SNEGSKA (reference sequence). DNA for the CDR3: TGCAGTGCTAGACGGTCAGAGACCCAGTACTTC. Amino acids: CSARRSETQYF.

Of note for this clonotype: This likely comes from a read error, as the CDR3 has no conserved phenylalanine or tryptophan at its end. This sequence joins TRBV2 and TRBJ1-1; no clear D gene. Looked up from germline, CDR1 is SNHLY and CDR2 is FYNNEI. The CDR3 runs to 15 residues. V was cut by 5 bases and J by 0 bases, with 13 bases left in between. The CDR3 protein is CASSSEGPMNTEAFL. The DNA for the CDR3 is TGTGCCAGCAGTTCTGAAGGGCCCATGAACACTGAAGCTTTCCTT.

As to this clonotype: This may arise from a read error, as a much more abundant clone is one base away. V and J are TRBV7-8 and TRBJ2-3, with TRBD2 matching 8 bases. The V and J ends lost 5 bases and 0 bases, in that order; junction bases with no gene match: 19. CDR3 length equals 20 residues. CDR1 SGHVS and CDR2 FQNEAQ come from the germline V gene. For the CDR3, the DNA is TGTGCCAGCAGCCTGTGGCTAGCGGGTACATTGGGGACAAGCACAGATACGCAGTATTTT. This codes for CASSLWLAGTLGTSTDTQYF.

The V gene is TRBV5-1, the J gene TRBJ2-7; 12 bases match TRBD1. The length of the CDR3 is 15 residues. J lost 2 bases, V lost 3 bases, and 3 bases had no gene match. Germline CDR1 is SGHRS and CDR2 is YFSETQ. The CDR3 region has the DNA TGCGCCAGCAGCTCTGGGGACAGGGGGCCCTACGAGCAGTACTTC. Its protein is CASSSGDRGPYEQYF.